What follows are 7 T cell receptor beta chains derived from one specimen sequenced in a study of shared clonotypes between healthy human individuals. Some clones are missing from TCRdb's copy, which holds only in-frame ones; the method was immunoSEQ multiplex PCR. The table records some 2.1 million clones, about 95% of them present only once. Sequencing was carried out using naive CD4+ T cells sorted from blood. As for subset: CD45RA+ positively selected. The receptors shown here come from a man aged 18 to 29 in good health.

The CDR3 loop is CASSRTSGMKETQYF. The CDR3 region has the DNA TGTGCCAGCAGTCGGACTAGCGGGATGAAAGAGACCCAGTACTTC. The chain is built from TRBV27 and TRBJ2-5; 12 bases align to TRBD2. V shed 5 bases, J shed 3 bases, and the junction held 4 bases outside the gene matches. The CDR3 loop spans 15 amino acids. The germline CDR1 and CDR2 sequences are MNHEY and SMNVEV (reference sequence).

To note about this clone: A junction end diverges from the germline sequence, so it may reflect a read error. The chain combines TRBV7-7 with TRBJ2-7, with 10 bases that match TRBD1. Germline values: CDR1 SSHAT, CDR2 FNYEAQ (reference sequence). The CDR3 is 15 amino acids. Here the CDR3 reads CASSRAGTGVAEQYF. The CDR3 DNA follows: TGTGCTAGCAGCCGAGCCGGGACAGGGGTAGCCGAGCAGTACTTC.

This chain links TRBV18 with TRBJ2-4, with unresolved D. The CDR3 extends over 14 amino acids. CDR1 is KGHSH and CDR2 is LQKENI in the germline V gene. V lost 6 bases and J lost 0, with 9 bases in between. In DNA form, the CDR3 reads TGTGCCAGCTCGCTCGGGTTAGCCAAAAACATTCAGTACTTC. It encodes CASSLGLAKNIQYF.

The V and J genes are TRBV4-3 and TRBJ2-2, with 7 bases fitting TRBD2. The CDR3 totals 17 residues. CDR1 is LGHNA and CDR2 is YSLEER in the germline V gene. Germline trimming cut 0 bases from V and 9 bases from J; bases unmatched to any gene: 13. CDR3 coding DNA: TGCGCCAGCAGCCAAGACGAAGGACTAGGGAACCGAAGGGAGCTGTTTTTT. Its translation: CASSQDEGLGNRRELFF.

The chain has TRBV6-5 and TRBJ1-3; perhaps TRBD1 as D (6 bases). Germline CDR1 is MNHEY and CDR2 is SVGAGI. V shed 6 bases and J shed 3 bases, with 12 bases lying between them. The CDR3 extends over 14 amino acids. The CDR3 DNA is TGTGCCAGCAGCCTAGGGGGTTTTGGAAACACCATATATTTT. Protein sequence: CASSLGGFGNTIYF.

This chain links TRBV6-1 with TRBJ2-1, with D possibly being TRBD2 (6 bases). This CDR3 spans 16 amino acids. V lost 4 bases and J 0 bases, leaving 13 bases between the germline ends. CDR1 is MNHNS and CDR2 is SASEGT in the germline V gene. CDR3 sequence: CASSALAASSYNEQFF. CDR3 sequence (DNA): TGTGCCAGCAGTGCTTTAGCGGCTAGCTCCTACAATGAGCAGTTCTTC.

The rearrangement uses TRBV2 and TRBJ2-7, with 8 bases that match TRBD1. The V gene end was trimmed by 4 bases and the J gene end by 3 bases; junction bases not matched to a gene: 5. The CDR3 covers 14 residues. The germline CDR1 and CDR2 sequences are SNHLY and FYNNEI. In nucleotides, the CDR3 is TGTGCCAGCAGTGTAGGACAGGGACACTACGAGCAGTACTTC. Amino acid sequence: CASSVGQGHYEQYF.